Below, 5 T cell receptor beta chains from the same sample are listed, as sequenced in a study of blood T cell repertoires in COVID-19. Profiling relied on immunoSEQ multiplex PCR, and the TCRdb table lists in-frame clones only, not all of them. The sample yields just under 150,000 clones, more than 70% seen once. Sequencing input: peripheral blood. The receptors originated from a human donor in a cohort sampled during active COVID-19.

This sequence joins TRBV5-8 and TRBJ1-4, with D possibly TRBD1 on 6 matching bases. V lost 6 bases and J lost 7, with 16 bases in between. Germline V gene lookup returns CDR1 SGHTS and CDR2 YDEGEE. This CDR3 contains 14 residues. This CDR3 reads CASTRGGGGEKLFF. CDR3 DNA sequence: TGTGCCAGCACCCGAGGAGGGGGGGGTGAAAAACTGTTTTTT.

The chain joins TRBV29-1 to TRBJ2-1; D gene uncertain. Looked up from germline, CDR1 is SQVTM and CDR2 is ANQGSEA. The CDR3 is 14 residues long. The V gene lost 4 bases and the J gene lost 3 bases, with 13 bases spanning the gap. The CDR3 DNA reads TGCAGCGTTGCCCCCAGGTTTAACTACAATGAGCAGTTCTTC. Translating it yields CSVAPRFNYNEQFF.

This chain links TRBV5-1 with TRBJ1-1, with D unresolved. The CDR3 consists of 15 residues. Per the germline V gene, CDR1 is SGHRS and CDR2 is YFSETQ. Deletions cut 4 bases from V and 0 bases from J, with 13 bases between. This CDR3 is CASSRDRIMNTEAFF. The CDR3 DNA follows: TGCGCCAGCAGCCGGGATCGAATCATGAACACTGAAGCTTTCTTT.

The chain employs TRBV7-9 and TRBJ2-7; 7 nucleotides match TRBD1. The CDR3 extends over 17 amino acids. Germline V lookup: CDR1 SEHNR, CDR2 FQNEAQ (reference sequence). The V gene end was trimmed by 5 bases and the J gene end by 2 bases; junction bases not matched to a gene: 15. CDR3 sequence reads: CASSSARTGEGTYEQYF. The DNA of the CDR3 is TGTGCCAGCAGCAGTGCCCGGACAGGTGAGGGGACCTACGAGCAGTACTTC.

The rearrangement joins TRBV6-6 to TRBJ1-1; D remains unclear. Germline lookup yields CDR1 MNHNY and CDR2 SVGAGI (reference sequence). This CDR3 spans 14 amino acids. V shed 2 bases and J shed 1 base, with 8 bases lying between them. The CDR3 DNA follows: TGTGCCAGCAGTTACGACTTTGGGAACACTGAAGCTTTCTTT. This translates into CASSYDFGNTEAFF.